The rows below give T cell receptor beta chains drawn from one sample of a study of shared clonotypes between healthy human individuals. Produced via immunoSEQ multiplex PCR; TCRdb's table is partial and in-frame only. The sample shows hundreds of thousands of clones, 90% to 97% of them seen only once. Sequenced sample: naive CD8+ T cells sorted from blood. The source is a man aged 25-45 years in good health. The CDR3 runs from the conserved cysteine through the conserved F or W. The D gene is left open where the match is weak.

D gene	V gene	J gene	CDR3 DNA	CDR3 protein
TRBD1	TRBV4-1	TRBJ1-1	TGCGCCAGCAGCCAACCCGGGACAGGGAACACTGAAGCTTTCTTT	CASSQPGTGNTEAFF
TRBD2	TRBV6-6	TRBJ2-7	TGTGCCAGCAGTTACCGAGAAAGCGGGACCTCCTACGAGCAGTACTTC	CASSYRESGTSYEQYF
TRBD2	TRBV4-2	TRBJ2-7	TGTGCCAGCCTCGGACTAGAGGGCGAGCAGTACTTC	CASLGLEGEQYF
.	TRBV29-1	TRBJ1-2	TGCAGCGTTGAAGACAGGTTCTATGGCTACACCTTC	CSVEDRFYGYTF
TRBD1	TRBV12-5	TRBJ2-7	TGTGCTAGCGCCCGGGACAGGGGCTACGAGCAGTACTTC	CASARDRGYEQYF
.	TRBV27	TRBJ2-1	TGTGCCAGCAGTTTAGTGGTTACTAATGAGCAGTTCTTC	CASSLVVTNEQFF
TRBD2	TRBV9	TRBJ2-3	TGTGCCAGCAGCGTAGCTGTTGCGGGAGGCACAGATACGCAGTATTTT	CASSVAVAGGTDTQYF
.	TRBV7-9	TRBJ2-7	TGTGCCAGCAGCTCGGACCTAACCTCCTACGAGCAGTACTTC	CASSSDLTSYEQYF
.	TRBV27	TRBJ2-7	TGTGCCAGCAGTTTATCTCGCGACTACGAGCAGTACTTC	CASSLSRDYEQYF
.	TRBV5-1	TRBJ2-1	TGCGCCAGCAGACCCCTAGGCGACGGGACTTACAATGAGCAGTTCTTC	CASRPLGDGTYNEQFF
TRBD2	TRBV15	TRBJ2-5	TGTGCCACCAGCAGAGCGCCCCCGGGACTAGCGGAACAAGAGACCCAGTACTTC	CATSRAPPGLAEQETQYF
.	TRBV6-6	TRBJ2-7	TGTGCCAGCACGGACAGCGGCTCCTACGAGCAGTACTTC	CASTDSGSYEQYF
.	TRBV6-6	TRBJ2-1	TGTGCCAGCAGTTACAGCAACAATGAGCAGTTCTTC	CASSYSNNEQFF
.	TRBV5-4	TRBJ1-4	TGTGCCAGCAGCTCCCGGGACTCTAGTGAAAAACTGTTTTTT	CASSSRDSSEKLFF
TRBD2	TRBV25-1	TRBJ2-3	TGTGCCAGCAGTGAATTCTGGGGACTAGCGGTAGATACGCAGTATTTT	CASSEFWGLAVDTQYF
.	TRBV6-5	TRBJ1-1	TGTGCCAGCAGTTACTCGCACGGTAGTGAAGCTTTCTTT	CASSYSHGSEAFF
.	TRBV5-6	TRBJ2-1	TGTGCCAGCAGCTTGGCGGCGGGCCTTTCCTACAATGAGCAGTTCTTC	CASSLAAGLSYNEQFF
TRBD2	TRBV10-3	TRBJ2-7	TGTGCCATCAGTGAGTCGACTAGCGGGAGGCTAAACGAGCAGTACTTC	CAISESTSGRLNEQYF